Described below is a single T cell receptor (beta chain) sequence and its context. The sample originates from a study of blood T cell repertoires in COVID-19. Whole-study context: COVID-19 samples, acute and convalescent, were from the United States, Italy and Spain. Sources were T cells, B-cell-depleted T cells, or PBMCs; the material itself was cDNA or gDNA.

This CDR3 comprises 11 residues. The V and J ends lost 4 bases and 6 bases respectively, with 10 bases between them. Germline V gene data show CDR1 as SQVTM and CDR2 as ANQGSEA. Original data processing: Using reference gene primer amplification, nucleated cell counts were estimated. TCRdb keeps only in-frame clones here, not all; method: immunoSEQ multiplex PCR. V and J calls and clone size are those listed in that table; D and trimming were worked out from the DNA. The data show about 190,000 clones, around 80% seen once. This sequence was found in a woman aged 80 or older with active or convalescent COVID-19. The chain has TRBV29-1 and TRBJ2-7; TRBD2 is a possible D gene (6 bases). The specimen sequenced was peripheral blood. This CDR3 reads CSVARRGEQYF. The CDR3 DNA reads TGCAGCGTTGCCAGGAGGGGCGAGCAGTACTTC.